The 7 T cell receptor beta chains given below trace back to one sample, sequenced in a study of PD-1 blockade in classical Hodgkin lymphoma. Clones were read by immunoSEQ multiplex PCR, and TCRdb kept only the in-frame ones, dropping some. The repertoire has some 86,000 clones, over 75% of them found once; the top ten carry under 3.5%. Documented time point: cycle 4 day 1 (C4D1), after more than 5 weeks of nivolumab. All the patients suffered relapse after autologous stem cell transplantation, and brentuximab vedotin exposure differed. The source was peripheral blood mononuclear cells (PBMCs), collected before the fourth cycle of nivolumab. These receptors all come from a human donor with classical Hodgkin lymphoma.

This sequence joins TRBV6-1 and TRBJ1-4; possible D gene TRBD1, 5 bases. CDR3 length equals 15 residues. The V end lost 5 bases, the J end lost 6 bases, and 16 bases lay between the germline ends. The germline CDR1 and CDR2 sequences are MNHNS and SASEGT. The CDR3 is CASSRAGREDEKLFF. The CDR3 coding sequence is TGTGCCAGCAGTAGGGCAGGGCGAGAAGATGAAAAACTGTTTTTT.

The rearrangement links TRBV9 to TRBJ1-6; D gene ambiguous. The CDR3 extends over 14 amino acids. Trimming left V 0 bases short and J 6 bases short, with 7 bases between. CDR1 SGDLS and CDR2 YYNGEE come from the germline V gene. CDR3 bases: TGTGCCAGCAGCGTAGTGGGAAGTAATTCACCCCTCCACTTT. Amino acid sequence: CASSVVGSNSPLHF.

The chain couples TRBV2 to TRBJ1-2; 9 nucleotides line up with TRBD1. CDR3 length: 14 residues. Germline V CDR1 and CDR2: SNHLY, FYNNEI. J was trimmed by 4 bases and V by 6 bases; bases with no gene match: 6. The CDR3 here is CASRGTGSVYGYTF. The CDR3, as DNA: TGTGCCAGCAGAGGGACAGGGAGTGTCTATGGCTACACCTTC. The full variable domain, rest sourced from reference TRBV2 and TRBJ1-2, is EPEVTQTPSHQVTQMGQEVILRCVPISNHLYFYWYRQILGQKVEFLVSFYNNEISEKSEIFDDQFSVERPDGSNFTLKIRSTKLEDSAMYFCASRGTGSVYGYTFGSGTRLTVV.

In DNA, the CDR3 is TGTGCCAGCAGTCTAGACCGGGGGCTAAGCGAGCAGTACTTC. Translated, it gives CASSLDRGLSEQYF. The V call is TRBV28, the J call TRBJ2-7; D is perhaps TRBD1 or TRBD2 (6 bases each). V was trimmed by 5 bases and J by 6 bases, leaving 17 bases between them. CDR3 length: 14 residues. Germline assignment: CDR1 MDHEN and CDR2 SYDVKM.

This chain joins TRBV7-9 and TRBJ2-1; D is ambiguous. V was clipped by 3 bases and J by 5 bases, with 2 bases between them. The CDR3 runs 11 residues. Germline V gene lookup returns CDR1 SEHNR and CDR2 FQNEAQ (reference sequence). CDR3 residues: CASSLHNEQFF. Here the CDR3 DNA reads TGTGCCAGCAGCTTGCACAATGAGCAGTTCTTC.

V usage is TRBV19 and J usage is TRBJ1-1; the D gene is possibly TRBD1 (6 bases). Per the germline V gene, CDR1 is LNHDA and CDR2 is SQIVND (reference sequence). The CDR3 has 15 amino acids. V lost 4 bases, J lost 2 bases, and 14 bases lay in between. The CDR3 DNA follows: TGTGCCAGTAGTACCCGGACAGTCTTAAACACTGAAGCTTTCTTT. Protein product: CASSTRTVLNTEAFF.

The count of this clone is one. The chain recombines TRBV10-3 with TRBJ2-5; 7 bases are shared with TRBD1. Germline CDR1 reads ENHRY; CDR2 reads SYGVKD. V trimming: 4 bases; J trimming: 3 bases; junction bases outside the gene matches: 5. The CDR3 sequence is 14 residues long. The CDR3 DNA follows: TGTGCCATCAGTGGATCGACAGGGAAAGAGACCCAGTACTTC. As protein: CAISGSTGKETQYF.